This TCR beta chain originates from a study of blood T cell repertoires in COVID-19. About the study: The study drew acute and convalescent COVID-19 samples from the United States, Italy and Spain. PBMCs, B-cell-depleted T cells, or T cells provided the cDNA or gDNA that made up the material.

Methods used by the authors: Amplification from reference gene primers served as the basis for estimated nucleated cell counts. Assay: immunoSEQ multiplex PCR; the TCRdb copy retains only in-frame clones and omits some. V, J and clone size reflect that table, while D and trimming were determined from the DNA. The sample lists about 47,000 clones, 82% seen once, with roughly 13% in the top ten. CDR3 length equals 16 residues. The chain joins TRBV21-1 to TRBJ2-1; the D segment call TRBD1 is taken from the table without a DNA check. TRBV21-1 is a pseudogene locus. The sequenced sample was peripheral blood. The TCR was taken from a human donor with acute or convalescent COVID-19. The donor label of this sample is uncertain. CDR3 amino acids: CASSPPDIIPYNEQFF. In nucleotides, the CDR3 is TGTGCCAGCAGCCCCCCCGACATAATACCCTACAATGAGCAGTTCTTC.